The rows below give T cell receptor beta chains drawn from one sample of a study of cytomegalovirus exposure and HLA in healthy donors. TCRdb's copy holds only in-frame clones and misses some; the assay was immunoSEQ multiplex PCR. Of 100,000 to 130,000 clones in the sample, roughly 82% were seen once. Sequencing was performed on PBMCs. These receptors all stem from a man aged 30-40 years in good health and CMV-seropositive. Each CDR3 is given with its conserved first and last residue. The D gene is left open where the match is weak. Clone size is stated in some rows and not others, as once, few, many or a class when expanded.

TRBJ2-1 TRBD2 14 few TRBV18 CASSPSGLYNEQFF TGTGCCAGCTCACCGTCGGGACTATACAATGAGCAGTTCTTC
TRBJ1-1 - 12 - TRBV6-6 CASRTDSHEAFF TGTGCCAGCAGGACAGACAGCCATGAGGCTTTCTTT
TRBJ2-2 - 17 - TRBV4-2 CASSQGGWGVSTGELFF TGTGCCAGCAGCCAAGGGGGATGGGGGGTGAGCACCGGGGAGCTGTTTTTT
TRBJ2-7 - 17 once TRBV5-1 CASSLRQGTLSSYEQYF TGCGCCAGCAGCTTGAGGCAGGGCACATTATCCTCCTACGAGCAGTACTTC
TRBJ2-7 - 12 - TRBV12-5 CASGLDQGEQYF TGTGCTAGTGGTTTGGACCAGGGTGAGCAGTACTTC
TRBJ1-5 - 13 - TRBV30 CAWGGPKGQPQHF TGTGCCTGGGGTGGGCCCAAGGGGCAGCCCCAGCATTTT
TRBJ2-3 - 15 once TRBV5-1 CASSPAGFTADTQYF TGCGCCAGCAGCCCGGCGGGATTTACCGCAGATACGCAGTATTTT
TRBJ2-7 - 13 - TRBV6-5 CASNRRQGYEQYF TGTGCCAGCAATCGTAGGCAGGGCTACGAGCAGTACTTC
TRBJ2-2 TRBD2 15 - TRBV18 CASSPRRGETGELFF TGTGCCAGCTCACCACGTCGGGGGGAGACCGGGGAGCTGTTTTTT
TRBJ2-7 - 16 - TRBV21-1 CASSKGQGSASYEQYF TGTGCCAGCAGCAAAGGGCAGGGGTCCGCCTCCTACGAGCAGTACTTC
TRBJ1-1 - 12 - TRBV4-1 CASPQGKTEAFF TGCGCCAGCCCTCAGGGAAAGACTGAAGCTTTCTTT
TRBJ2-7 - 12 - TRBV27 CASTSARYEQYF TGTGCCAGCACTTCCGCTAGGTACGAGCAGTACTTC
TRBJ1-5 TRBD1 13 - TRBV4-1 CASSLTGGQPQHF TGCGCCAGCAGCCTGACAGGGGGACAGCCCCAGCATTTT
TRBJ2-1 TRBD2 16 - TRBV5-4 CASSSKGLARSDEQFF TGTGCCAGCAGCTCGAAGGGACTAGCACGGTCGGATGAGCAGTTCTTC
TRBJ2-5 - 13 - TRBV2 CASRGGGRETQYF TGTGCCAGCAGAGGGGGGGGCCGGGAGACCCAGTACTTC
TRBJ1-4 - 14 few TRBV2 CASSGQTHNEKLFF TGTGCCAGCAGTGGACAGACTCATAATGAAAAACTGTTTTTT
TRBJ2-3 - 15 - TRBV11-2 CASSFQTVVTDTQYF TGTGCCAGCAGCTTTCAAACGGTTGTCACAGATACGCAGTATTTT
TRBJ1-1 - 14 few TRBV6-1 CASGQPTSGTEAFF TGTGCCAGCGGACAGCCCACCTCGGGGACTGAAGCTTTCTTT
TRBJ1-5 TRBD1 14 - TRBV5-6 CASSKQGAEQPQHF TGTGCCAGCAGCAAACAGGGGGCAGAGCAGCCCCAGCATTTT
TRBJ1-1 TRBD1 16 - TRBV5-8 CASSTRQGAYVDAAFF TGTGCCAGCAGCACCCGACAGGGGGCTTACGTTGACGCGGCTTTCTTT
TRBJ2-1 - 19 - TRBV11-2 CASSHQAGGFASSYNEQFF TGTGCCAGCAGCCATCAAGCGGGCGGGTTCGCTTCCTCCTACAATGAGCAGTTCTTC
TRBJ2-3 TRBD2 21 - TRBV4-2 CASSQASTSSTSGGAGDTQYF TGTGCCAGCAGCCAGGCCTCGACTTCAAGTACTAGCGGGGGGGCCGGAGATACGCAGTATTTT
TRBJ2-7 TRBD1 14 - TRBV23-1 CASSQKTGGYEQYF TGCGCCAGCAGTCAAAAGACAGGGGGTTACGAGCAGTACTTC
TRBJ2-3 TRBD1 14 few TRBV5-1 CASSQQGSTDTQYF TGCGCCAGCAGCCAACAGGGGAGCACAGATACGCAGTATTTT
TRBJ2-3 - 13 - TRBV6-4 CASSAGDYETQYF TGTGCCAGCAGTGCAGGTGACTACGAAACGCAGTATTTT
TRBJ1-5 - 14 - TRBV7-8 CASSLVASNQPQHF TGTGCCAGCAGCTTAGTTGCGAGCAATCAGCCCCAGCATTTT
TRBJ1-1 - 10 few TRBV6-7 CASSYLEAFF TGTGCCAGCAGTTACCTCGAAGCTTTCTTT
TRBJ2-7 - 16 - TRBV9 CASSVALALKADEQYF TGTGCCAGCAGCGTAGCTCTTGCACTCAAAGCGGACGAGCAGTACTTC
TRBJ2-5 - 15 - TRBV25-1 CASSDDSWSQETQYF TGTGCCAGCAGTGACGACAGTTGGAGTCAAGAGACCCAGTACTTC
TRBJ2-3 TRBD2 16 - TRBV5-1 CASRINFGGGDDTQYF TGCGCCAGCAGAATCAATTTTGGCGGGGGGGACGATACGCAGTATTTT
TRBJ1-1 - 13 once TRBV6-1 CASSEAPSVGAFF TGTGCCAGCAGTGAGGCCCCCTCCGTTGGAGCTTTCTTT
TRBJ1-6 - 14 - TRBV9 CASGEEADNSPLHF TGTGCCAGCGGAGAGGAGGCGGATAATTCACCCCTCCACTTT
TRBJ2-3 - 14 few TRBV6-4 CASSDGGATDTQYF TGTGCCAGCAGTGACGGGGGGGCCACAGATACGCAGTATTTT
TRBJ1-5 - 13 - TRBV6-5 CASRTDVVQPQHF TGTGCCAGCAGGACAGATGTGGTTCAGCCCCAGCATTTT
TRBJ1-2 TRBD1 14 - TRBV5-1 CASSPTRGIYGYTF TGCGCCAGCAGCCCCACCAGGGGGATCTATGGCTACACCTTC
TRBJ2-7 TRBD2 13 - TRBV6-1 CAVRGGGTYEQYF TGTGCCGTCCGGGGGGGCGGAACCTACGAGCAGTACTTC
TRBJ1-3 TRBD1 16 - TRBV7-2 CASSSRTGALGNTIYF TGTGCCAGCAGCTCCCGGACAGGGGCTCTTGGAAACACCATATATTTT
TRBJ2-1 TRBD2 14 - TRBV4-1 CASSQGEGRDEQFF TGCGCCAGCAGCCAAGGGGAGGGTCGGGATGAGCAGTTCTTC
TRBJ1-1 - 12 few TRBV6-5 CASRTGNTEAFF TGTGCCAGCAGGACAGGGAACACTGAAGCTTTCTTT
TRBJ1-6 TRBD1 17 few TRBV12-5 CASGLARGGGLSSPLHF TGTGCTAGTGGTTTGGCGAGAGGAGGGGGCTTATCTTCACCCCTCCACTTT
TRBJ2-5 TRBD1 14 - TRBV5-6 CASSLQGAEETQYF TGTGCCAGCAGTCTACAGGGGGCTGAGGAGACCCAGTACTTC
TRBJ1-2 - 12 - TRBV28 CAGSPPDYGYTF TGTGCCGGCAGTCCCCCCGACTATGGCTACACCTTC
TRBJ2-3 TRBD2 18 - TRBV4-1 CASSRGHGLAGSTDTQYF TGCGCCAGCAGTCGAGGGCACGGACTAGCGGGTTCAACCGATACGCAGTATTTT
TRBJ2-3 - 14 - TRBV2 CASSEAGFTDTQYF TGTGCCAGCAGTGAGGCGGGTTTCACAGATACGCAGTATTTT
TRBJ1-2 - 15 - TRBV7-2 CASSLVRRTDYGYTF TGTGCCAGCAGCTTAGTTCGCAGGACAGACTATGGCTACACCTTC
TRBJ2-2 TRBD2 15 - TRBV5-6 CASSPGTSVTGELFF TGTGCCAGCAGCCCCGGGACTAGCGTTACCGGGGAGCTGTTTTTT